Sequencing of this TCR beta chain was carried out in a study of T cell responses to AZD1222 COVID-19 vaccine. This CDR3 contains 15 residues. Profiled with immunoSEQ multiplex PCR; TCRdb holds only in-frame clones, not every one. The data contain approximately 200,000 clones, approximately 87% of them seen just once; the ten biggest clones take up 2.5% to 3%. This chain connects TRBV12-1 to TRBJ1-6. TRBV12-1 is deemed a pseudogene. The source is an adult in good health. Sequenced material: peripheral blood, taken on day 0 of MenACWY control vaccination. Here the CDR3 reads CASRTPRGYNSPLHF. In nucleotides, the CDR3 is TGTGCCAGCAGGACCCCCCGGGGCTATAATTCACCCCTCCACTTT.